This T cell receptor (beta chain) was captured in a study of blood T cell repertoires in COVID-19. CDR1 is MNHEY, CDR2 SMNVEV, per germline (reference sequence). The CDR3 extends over 16 amino acids. Trimming removed 2 bases from V and 4 bases from J, with 17 bases in between. This clone was recorded once. Here immunoSEQ multiplex PCR was the method, and the copy in TCRdb shows in-frame clones only, minus some. The table shows about 250,000 clones, with roughly four fifths occurring only once. Source material: PBMCs or T cells enriched from blood (not recorded which). The rearrangement uses TRBV27 and TRBJ1-1, with a possible D match to TRBD1 (6 bases). This clonotype was sampled from a woman between 35 and 50 years old who had been exposed to COVID-19. This CDR3 reads CASSLLQGSTGTEAFF. The CDR3 nucleotides read TGTGCCAGCAGTTTACTACAGGGTTCGACGGGCACTGAAGCTTTCTTT.